This T cell receptor beta chain was observed in a study of blood T cell repertoires in COVID-19. Study members were between about 18 and 89 years old and lived in approximately 25 US regions. As handled by the study authors: Scientists estimated how many nucleated cells there were by amplifying reference gene primers. Assay: immunoSEQ multiplex PCR; the TCRdb copy retains only in-frame clones and omits some. The DNA gave D and trimming, while V, J and clone size come from that table. The table shows approximately 360,000 clones, with around 89% occurring only once. Looked up from germline, CDR1 is MNHEY and CDR2 is SMNVEV (reference sequence). The CDR3 consists of 17 residues. Trimming took off 5 bases at V and 0 bases at J, with 20 bases between the two ends.

The sample taken for sequencing was PBMCs or T cells enriched from blood (not recorded which). This receptor was obtained from a woman younger than 45 with acute COVID-19. The chain joins TRBV27 to TRBJ2-7; tentatively, D is TRBD1 (9 bases). The CDR3: CASSGQGKRENSYEQYF. CDR3 coding DNA: TGTGCCAGCAGTGGACAGGGGAAGCGGGAGAACTCCTACGAGCAGTACTTC.